This T cell receptor beta chain was recovered during a study of cytomegalovirus exposure and HLA in healthy donors. There are a few counts of this clone. It was with 60 Vbeta and 13 Jbeta primers that the PCR ran. Sequenced by immunoSEQ multiplex PCR; TCRdb stores in-frame clones only, minus some. The sample lists 150,000 to 200,000 clones; approximately 80% were seen once. The CDR3 totals 18 residues. Germline V gives CDR1 SGHTA, CDR2 FQGNSA. The V and J ends lost 1 base and 6 bases respectively, with 22 bases between them. Sequencing used PBMCs. The V and J genes are TRBV7-2 and TRBJ2-1, with a weak D call TRBD1 (6 bases). The origin of this receptor is a woman in her 30s in good health and CMV-seropositive. The CDR3: CASSLEGLGTTIPNEQFF. CDR3 DNA sequence: TGTGCCAGCAGCTTAGAAGGCCTGGGGACAACAATCCCCAATGAGCAGTTCTTC. Looking up the rest from reference TRBV7-2 and TRBJ2-1 gives the full variable domain: GAGVSQSPSNKVTEKGKDVELRCDPISGHTALYWYRQSLGQGLEFLIYFQGNSAPDKSGLPSDRFSAERTGGSVSTLTIQRTQQEDSAVYLCASSLEGLGTTIPNEQFFGPGTRLTVL.